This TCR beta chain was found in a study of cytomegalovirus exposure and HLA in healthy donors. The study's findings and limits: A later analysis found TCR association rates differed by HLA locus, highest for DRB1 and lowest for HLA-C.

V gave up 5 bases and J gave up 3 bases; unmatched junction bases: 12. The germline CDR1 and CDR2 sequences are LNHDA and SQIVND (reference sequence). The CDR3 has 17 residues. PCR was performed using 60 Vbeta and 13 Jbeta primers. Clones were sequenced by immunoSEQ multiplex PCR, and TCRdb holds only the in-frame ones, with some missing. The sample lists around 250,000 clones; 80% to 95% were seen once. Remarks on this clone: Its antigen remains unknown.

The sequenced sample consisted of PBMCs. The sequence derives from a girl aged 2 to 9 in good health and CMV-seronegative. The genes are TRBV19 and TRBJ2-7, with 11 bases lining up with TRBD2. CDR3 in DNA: TGTGCCAGTAGTGCGAACATAGCGGGAGGGCCCGTCTACGAGCAGTACTTC. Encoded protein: CASSANIAGGPVYEQYF.